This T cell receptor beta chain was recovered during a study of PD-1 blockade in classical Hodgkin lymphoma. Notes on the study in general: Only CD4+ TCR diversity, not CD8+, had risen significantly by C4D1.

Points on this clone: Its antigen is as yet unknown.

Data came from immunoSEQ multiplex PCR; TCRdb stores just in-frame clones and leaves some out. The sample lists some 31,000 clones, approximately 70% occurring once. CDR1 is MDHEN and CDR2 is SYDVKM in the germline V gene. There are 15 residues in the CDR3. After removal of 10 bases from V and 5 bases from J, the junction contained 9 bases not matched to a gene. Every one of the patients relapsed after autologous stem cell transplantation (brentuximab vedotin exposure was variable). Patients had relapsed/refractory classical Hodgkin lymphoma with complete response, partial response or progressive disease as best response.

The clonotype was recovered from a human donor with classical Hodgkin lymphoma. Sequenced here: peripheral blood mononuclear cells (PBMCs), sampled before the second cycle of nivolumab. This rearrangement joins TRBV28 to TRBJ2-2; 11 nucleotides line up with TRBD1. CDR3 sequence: CATSWDRGSTGELFF. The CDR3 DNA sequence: TGTGCCACCTCCTGGGACAGGGGGTCTACCGGGGAGCTGTTTTTT.